A selection of T cell receptor beta chains follows, all from one sample in a study of blood T cell repertoires in COVID-19. Measured with immunoSEQ multiplex PCR; TCRdb has only the in-frame clones, and not every one. Of hundreds of thousands of clones listed, roughly 86% are singletons. Sequenced sample: PBMCs or T cells enriched from blood (not recorded which). These receptors were collected from a woman between 45 and 65 years old who had recovered from COVID-19. Both conserved end residues are part of each CDR3.

V gene	J gene	CDR3 protein
TRBV4-1	TRBJ2-3	CASSRADRGYTDTQYF
TRBV28	TRBJ2-1	CASSLIFRSEQFF
TRBV24-1	TRBJ2-1	CATSDKGEGGEQFF
TRBV25-1	TRBJ2-7	CASSGNSYEQYF
TRBV5-1	TRBJ2-6	CASSAGQGAGANVLTF
TRBV7-2	TRBJ1-3	CASSLRTSTASGNTIYF
TRBV10-3	TRBJ2-1	CAISVQGAYNEQFF
TRBV6-1	TRBJ1-5	CASSEKDRSNQPQHF
TRBV28	TRBJ1-2	CAIDRSKDSVYGYTF
TRBV6-5	TRBJ1-3	CASSYLPGAGNTIYF
TRBV19	TRBJ1-4	CASRRDIGTTNEKLFF
TRBV30	TRBJ2-7	CAWGPNGVEQYF
TRBV6-2/TRBV6-3	TRBJ1-2	CASSPVGVSYGYTF
TRBV5-6	TRBJ1-1	CASSLQRRWSTEAFF
TRBV5-6	TRBJ2-7	CASRPGDRTYEQYF
TRBV7-2	TRBJ1-4	CASSQRGNEKLFF
TRBV24-1	TRBJ2-2	CATMAGLNTGELFF